One sample yielded the 23 T cell receptor beta chains listed below, sequenced in a study of CD4 and CD8 cells across lung adenocarcinoma regions. Each CDR3 protein gets one entry after TCRdb re-called the PCR reads with MiXCR. The table lists about 11,000 distinct CDR3 sequences, about 50% of them singletons, with roughly 30% in the top ten. Material for sequencing was CD8+ T cells from the center of a lung tumor. The origin of the receptors is a female donor with lung adenocarcinoma. The CD4 and CD8 labels of this study may be unreliable.

This clonotype was detected a few times. The rearrangement uses TRBV10-2 and TRBJ2-4, with 7 bases matching TRBD1. Germline V gene lookup returns CDR1 WSHSY and CDR2 SAAADI. The CDR3 is 16 amino acids. V lost 6 bases, J lost 4 bases, and 12 bases stayed unmatched. This chain's CDR3 is CASRANRGVSKNIQYF. CDR3 DNA sequence: TGCGCCAGCAGGGCTAACAGGGGAGTGAGTAAAAACATTCAGTACTTC.

The table lists this clonotype with a few counts. V gene TRBV6-1 combines with J gene TRBJ2-1; no clear D gene. CDR3 length: 13 residues. Germline values: CDR1 MNHNS, CDR2 SASEGT. Trimming stripped 6 bases from V and 8 bases from J, with 14 bases between. The CDR3: CASSAHIRDEQFF. DNA of the CDR3: TGTGCCAGCAGCGCCCACATAAGGGATGAGCAGTTCTTC.

The V call is TRBV6-4, the J call TRBJ2-3; a possible D gene is TRBD1 (5 bases). Germline loops: CDR1 MRHNA, CDR2 SNTAGT. V lost 0 bases and J 1 base, leaving 8 bases between the germline ends. The CDR3 sequence is 15 residues long. CDR3 sequence reads: CASSDSKGGTDTQYF. CDR3 in DNA: TGTGCCAGCAGTGACTCCAAAGGGGGCACAGATACGCAGTATTTT.

V and J are TRBV6-1 and TRBJ1-1; 11 nucleotides agree with TRBD1. The junction had 13 bases not matched to a gene; V was cut back by 7 bases and J by 6 bases. The V gene's germline CDR1 is MNHNS and CDR2 SASEGT. CDR3 size: 16 residues. The CDR3 nucleotides are TGTGCCAGCAATCCTACGAGTCGGACAGGGGGCGCTGAAGCTTTCTTT. It encodes CASNPTSRTGGAEAFF.

As regards this clonotype: Likely a read error: the CDR3 ends without its conserved phenylalanine or tryptophan. Because the CDR3's place on the DNA is in doubt, the DNA is left out and the CDR3 is given as listed by TCRdb. The V gene is TRBV7-6, the J gene TRBJ2-3; TRBD2 is the table's D call, not checked against the DNA. 14 amino acids form the CDR3, both terminal residues included. Looked up from germline, CDR1 is SGHVS and CDR2 is FNYEAQ. The CDR3 protein is CVSSSCWLWGDEGP.

This clonotype was seen at least ten times. The V gene is TRBV6-5, the J gene TRBJ2-7, with 11 positions matching TRBD2. The CDR3 runs to 18 residues. The V segment lost 0 bases and the J segment 4 bases; nucleotides outside the gene matches: 11. CDR1 is MNHEY and CDR2 is SVGAGI in the germline V gene. CDR3 in DNA: TGTGCCAGCAGTTACTCGTCCATGATAGCGGGGGGGCCGTACGAGCAGTACTTC. Its translation is CASSYSSMIAGGPYEQYF.

This clonotype was recorded many times. The chain employs TRBV7-2 and TRBJ1-1; the D is unclear. The V and J ends lost 5 bases and 0 bases respectively, with 7 bases between them. The CDR3 covers 13 residues. Germline V gives CDR1 SGHTA, CDR2 FQGNSA. CDR3 region: CASSPPVNTEAFF. Written as DNA, the CDR3 is TGTGCCAGCAGCCCCCCAGTGAACACTGAAGCTTTCTTT.

The V and J genes are TRBV7-2 and TRBJ1-2; D is unresolved. The CDR3 sequence is 14 residues long. Germline loops: CDR1 SGHTA, CDR2 FQGNSA. V was shortened by 5 bases and J by 3 bases, with 13 bases between the two germline ends. This CDR3 is CASSIPTWHYGYTF. The CDR3 nucleotides read TGTGCCAGCAGCATACCCACATGGCACTATGGCTACACCTTC.

This clonotype came up a few times. The chain combines TRBV6-1 with TRBJ2-7; no clear D. Germline assignment: CDR1 MNHNS and CDR2 SASEGT. CDR3 size: 15 residues. V dropped 3 bases and J dropped 0 bases, with 12 bases sitting between them. DNA of the CDR3: TGTGCCAGCAGTGAGGCCGTATCCGACTCCTACGAGCAGTACTTC. Translation: CASSEAVSDSYEQYF.

On this clonotype: A much larger clone differs by one base, so this may be a read error. This chain links TRBV7-2 with TRBJ2-1; perhaps TRBD1 as D (5 bases). This CDR3 has 12 residues. Per germline, CDR1 SGHTA and CDR2 FQGNSA. Trimming took off 3 bases at V and 10 bases at J, with 10 bases between the two ends. In DNA, the CDR3 is TGTGCCAGCAGCTTTCAGGGTTACGAGCAGTTCTTC. It is translated as CASSFQGYEQFF.

This clonotype turned up a few times. This CDR3 is CASSLGTGFRNTIYF. CDR3 DNA: TGTGCCAGCAGTCTTGGGACAGGGTTTAGAAACACCATATATTTT. The V and J genes are TRBV6-1 and TRBJ1-3; TRBD1 aligns across 9 bases. This CDR3 contains 15 residues. The germline CDR1 and CDR2 sequences are MNHNS and SASEGT. Losses at the gene ends were 5 bases for V and 5 bases for J; bases not matched to a gene: 7.

This clonotype came up a few times. The rearrangement uses TRBV7-6 and TRBJ2-1; 7 nucleotides align to TRBD2. This CDR3 contains 13 residues. CDR1 is SGHVS, CDR2 FNYEAQ, per germline. V was clipped by 5 bases and J by 5 bases; unmatched bases: 3. The CDR3 protein is CASSHGTNNEQFF. The CDR3 DNA sequence: TGTGCCAGCAGCCACGGGACTAACAATGAGCAGTTCTTC.

The chain is built from TRBV10-1 and TRBJ2-2; no definite D call. This CDR3 spans 12 amino acids. The V and J ends lost 6 bases and 5 bases respectively, with 7 bases between them. Germline V gene sequence: CDR1 WNHNN, CDR2 SYGVQD (reference sequence). Here the CDR3 reads CASRGRTGELFF. The CDR3 DNA follows: TGCGCCAGCAGGGGAAGGACCGGGGAGCTGTTTTTT.

The CDR3 nucleotides are TGTGCCAGCAGTCCCATGGGGAATGAGCAGTTCTTC. Translation gives CASSPMGNEQFF. The J gene is TRBJ2-1, the V gene TRBV6-1; D is undetermined. From germline, CDR1 is MNHNS and CDR2 SASEGT. Deletions cut 5 bases from V and 7 bases from J, with 9 bases between. There are 12 residues in the CDR3.

This clonotype was picked up a small number of times. The rearrangement links TRBV30 to TRBJ2-5; D may be TRBD1 (5 bases). CDR1 and CDR2 from the germline V gene are GTSNPN and SVGIG (reference sequence). V was shortened by 0 bases and J by 5 bases, with 10 bases between the two germline ends. CDR3 length equals 13 residues. The CDR3 sequence: CAWSVQRGETQYF. The CDR3 DNA reads as TGTGCCTGGAGTGTACAAAGGGGTGAGACCCAGTACTTC. Together with reference TRBV30 and TRBJ2-5, the CDR3 gives the full variable domain: SQTIHQWPATLVQPVGSPLSLECTVEGTSNPNLYWYRQAAGRGLQLLFYSVGIGQISSEVPQNLSASRPQDRQFILSSKKLLLSDSGFYLCAWSVQRGETQYFGPGTRLLVL.

By proportion, this clonotype is medium-sized. The chain carries TRBV27 and TRBJ2-1; 8 nucleotides agree with TRBD2. CDR3 size: 16 residues. CDR1 and CDR2 (germline): MNHEY, SMNVEV (reference sequence). Losses at the gene ends were 3 bases for V and 9 bases for J; bases not matched to a gene: 13. The CDR3 protein is CASSFSAGDNPGEQFF. The CDR3 DNA reads as TGTGCCAGCAGTTTTTCAGCGGGGGATAATCCGGGTGAGCAGTTCTTC.

Turning to this clonotype: The junction departs from germline at one end; a sequencing error may be responsible. This chain connects TRBV10-2 to TRBJ2-3; 9 bases agree with TRBD2. This CDR3 comprises 15 residues. Germline V gives CDR1 WSHSY, CDR2 SAAADI. The CDR3 DNA follows: TGCGCCAGCGGAGATCGAGCGGGGGGCACAGATACCCAGTATTTC. Translated: CASGDRAGGTDTQYF.

This clonotype was recorded once. The chain has TRBV9 and TRBJ2-2; TRBD1 is a possible D gene (6 bases). Germline V gene lookup returns CDR1 SGDLS and CDR2 YYNGEE. The CDR3 covers 15 residues. V was trimmed by 0 bases and J by 2 bases, leaving 8 bases between them. CDR3 nucleotides: TGTGCCAGCAGCGTAGGACAGGTCAACACCGGGGAGCTGTTTTTT. Residues: CASSVGQVNTGELFF.

This clonotype showed up just a few times. V gene TRBV4-1 combines with J gene TRBJ2-3, with D possibly being TRBD1 (6 bases). Germline values: CDR1 MGHRA, CDR2 YSYEKL. The CDR3 has 15 residues. Between the trimmed V and J ends, which lost 0 bases and 4 bases, there was a span of 11 bases. The CDR3 spells CASSQEQGRSDTQYF. The CDR3 DNA reads as TGCGCCAGCAGCCAAGAACAGGGTCGTTCAGATACGCAGTATTTT.

About this clonotype itself: The junction departs from the called germline gene at one end, perhaps through a read error. The chain combines TRBV6-1 with TRBJ2-2, with 7 bases aligning to TRBD1. The CDR3 is 15 amino acids. Germline assignment: CDR1 MNHNS and CDR2 SASEGT. The CDR3 is CASSGTDAGTGELCF. CDR3 DNA: TGTGCCAGCAGCGGGACAGACGCAGGAACCGGGGAGCTGTGTTTT.

V usage is TRBV6-1 and J usage is TRBJ1-2; the D is unclear. Germline assignment: CDR1 MNHNS and CDR2 SASEGT. V lost 5 bases and J lost 0, with 4 bases in between. The CDR3 contains 12 residues. This CDR3 reads CASSRPNYGYTF. The CDR3 DNA is TGTGCCAGCAGTAGGCCTAACTATGGCTACACCTTC.

This chain joins TRBV10-3 and TRBJ2-1; D is perhaps TRBD2 (6 bases). Trimming removed 5 bases at V and 5 bases at J, with 13 bases between. The CDR3 spans 14 residues. Germline V lookup: CDR1 ENHRY, CDR2 SYGVKD. This CDR3 is CAISPGEYNNEQFF. The CDR3 bases are TGTGCCATCAGTCCGGGGGAGTATAACAATGAGCAGTTCTTC.

This clonotype was observed many times. The chain carries TRBV12-3 or TRBV12-4 and TRBJ2-3, with D perhaps given as TRBD1 or TRBD2 (5 bases each). The V end was cut by 2 bases, the J end by 6 bases, with 9 bases between. The CDR3 runs 13 residues. The CDR3: CASSLSGPDTQYF. Here the CDR3 DNA reads TGTGCCAGCAGTTTATCGGGACCCGATACGCAGTATTTT.